Shown below are 28 T cell receptor beta chains from a single sample sequenced in a study of cytomegalovirus exposure and HLA in healthy donors. In the PCR, 60 Vbeta and 13 Jbeta primers were used. Assay: immunoSEQ multiplex PCR; the TCRdb copy retains only in-frame clones and omits some. The sample lists 100,000 to 150,000 clones, around 70% occurring once. The sample was PBMCs. These receptors all stem from a male donor in good health and CMV-seronegative.

The chain joins TRBV7-2 to TRBJ1-6, with TRBD1 identical over 10 bases. The CDR3 is made up of 18 amino acids. The V and J ends lost 0 bases and 10 bases, in that order; junction bases with no gene match: 12. Germline V gene data show CDR1 as SGHTA and CDR2 as FQGNSA. The CDR3 DNA reads as TGTGCCAGCAGCTTAGCGAGTTCGGGACAGGGGACCACATCACCCCTCCACTTT. Its translation is CASSLASSGQGTTSPLHF. Based on the CDR3 plus reference TRBV7-2 and TRBJ1-6, the full variable domain is GAGVSQSPSNKVTEKGKDVELRCDPISGHTALYWYRQSLGQGLEFLIYFQGNSAPDKSGLPSDRFSAERTGGSVSTLTIQRTQQEDSAVYLCASSLASSGQGTTSPLHFGNGTRLTVT.

The table lists this clone with a few counts. The V call is TRBV5-1, the J call TRBJ1-1; unclear D gene. Germline-derived CDR1 and CDR2 are SGHRS and YFSETQ. The CDR3 length is 13 residues. Trimming took off 3 bases at V and 1 base at J, with 7 bases between the two ends. DNA for the CDR3: TGCGCCAGCAGCTCAGGCGCGAACACTGAAGCTTTCTTT. Translating it yields CASSSGANTEAFF.

The chain recombines TRBV4-1 with TRBJ1-5; D unclear. The germline gives CDR1 MGHRA, CDR2 YSYEKL. Deletions cut 5 bases from V and 2 bases from J, with 7 bases between. This CDR3 is built from 13 residues. The CDR3 loop reads CASSYQGNQPQHF. The CDR3 DNA reads TGCGCCAGCAGCTACCAGGGCAATCAGCCCCAGCATTTT.

V and J are TRBV7-9 and TRBJ1-3; D not certain. V gave up 6 bases and J gave up 6 bases, with 21 bases separating them. The CDR3 length is 16 residues. Germline CDR1 is SEHNR and CDR2 is FQNEAQ (reference sequence). The CDR3: CASRPPARMDINTIYF. The CDR3 DNA follows: TGTGCCAGCAGGCCCCCTGCCAGGATGGATATAAACACCATATATTTT.

The gene calls are TRBV4-3 and TRBJ2-1, with D possibly matching TRBD2 (7 bases). The germline V gene has CDR1 LGHNA and CDR2 YSLEER. This CDR3 is 18 amino acids long. Trimming left V 4 bases short and J 9 bases short, with 28 bases between. The CDR3 is CASSRSGGGENIGFEQFF. CDR3 bases: TGCGCCAGCAGCCGGTCCGGCGGGGGCGAAAATATAGGATTTGAGCAGTTCTTC.

In regard to this clone: It is likely a read error, because the conserved phenylalanine at the end of the CDR3 is missing. V usage is TRBV5-1 and J usage is TRBJ2-7, with 12 bases aligning to TRBD1. Germline V gene data show CDR1 as SGHRS and CDR2 as YFSETQ. This CDR3 region has 16 residues. J gave up 7 bases and V 7 bases, and 15 bases lay outside the gene matches. The CDR3 region is CASYREPGQGAGEQYL. CDR3 nucleotide sequence: TGCGCCAGCTATCGCGAACCGGGACAGGGGGCAGGGGAGCAGTACCTC.

The chain recombines TRBV7-2 with TRBJ2-7, with 7 bases that match TRBD1. Germline CDR1 reads SGHTA; CDR2 reads FQGNSA. The CDR3 loop spans 13 amino acids. The V segment lost 5 bases and the J segment 4 bases; nucleotides outside the gene matches: 5. The CDR3 spells CASSQTGQYEQYF. The CDR3 bases are TGTGCCAGCAGCCAGACAGGGCAATACGAGCAGTACTTC.

The chain is built from TRBV7-2 and TRBJ2-7, with D possibly being TRBD1 (5 bases). Trimming pared 2 bases from V and 2 bases from J, leaving 16 bases between. The CDR3 consists of 16 residues. Looked up from germline, CDR1 is SGHTA and CDR2 is FQGNSA. The CDR3 loop is CASSLSRQKGAYEQYF. The DNA for the CDR3 is TGTGCCAGCAGCTTATCCCGACAGAAGGGCGCCTACGAGCAGTACTTC. The full variable domain, in which reference TRBV7-2 and TRBJ2-7 provide the parts outside the CDR3, is GAGVSQSPSNKVTEKGKDVELRCDPISGHTALYWYRQSLGQGLEFLIYFQGNSAPDKSGLPSDRFSAERTGGSVSTLTIQRTQQEDSAVYLCASSLSRQKGAYEQYFGPGTRLTVT.

This chain joins TRBV30 and TRBJ1-5; TRBD1 aligns across 10 bases. J lost 7 bases, V lost 3 bases, and 6 bases had no gene match. Germline V gene sequence: CDR1 GTSNPN, CDR2 SVGIG (reference sequence). This CDR3 has 14 amino acids. CDR3 protein: CAWRGTGEGQPQHF. The CDR3 DNA reads TGTGCCTGGAGAGGGACAGGGGAGGGACAGCCCCAGCATTTT.

This chain uses TRBV7-6 with TRBJ2-3, with no clear D. CDR1 SGHVS and CDR2 FNYEAQ come from the germline V gene. CDR3 length: 13 residues. Between the trimmed V and J ends, which lost 3 bases and 3 bases, there was a span of 7 bases. The CDR3 region has the DNA TGTGCCAGCAGCTTCGAGCCGACAGATACGCAGTATTTT. It specifies CASSFEPTDTQYF.

This chain uses TRBV18 with TRBJ2-3, with TRBD1 as a possible D gene (5 bases). CDR3 size: 17 residues. The germline V gene has CDR1 KGHSH and CDR2 LQKENI. Deletions cut 3 bases from V and 0 bases from J, with 16 bases between. CDR3 region: CASSPFGAGLSTDTQYF. The DNA for the CDR3 is TGTGCCAGCTCACCTTTTGGGGCAGGGCTCAGCACAGATACGCAGTATTTT.

This clone was recorded a few times. One junction end disagrees with the germline gene, perhaps due to a read error. The chain has TRBV28 and TRBJ2-7, with a tentative D call TRBD2 (7 bases). The CDR3 sequence is 12 residues long. Germline values: CDR1 MDHEN, CDR2 SYDVKM. This chain's CDR3 is CASSLSGGHPFF. CDR3 bases: TGTGCCAGCAGTTTGTCGGGGGGACACCCTTTTTTC.

The V call is TRBV28, the J call TRBJ2-7; 9 nucleotides agree with TRBD1. The germline V gene encodes CDR1 MDHEN and CDR2 SYDVKM. This CDR3 spans 15 amino acids. V lost 1 base to trimming and J lost 4 bases; unmatched junction nucleotides: 5. The CDR3 loop reads CASSLLTGGGYEQYF. The DNA for the CDR3 is TGTGCCAGCAGTTTATTGACAGGGGGGGGATACGAGCAGTACTTC.

The chain uses TRBV7-2 and TRBJ2-1; 10 bases are shared with TRBD2. The CDR3 loop spans 16 amino acids. The V gene's germline CDR1 is SGHTA and CDR2 FQGNSA. The trim removed 4 bases at V and 5 bases at J, leaving 8 bases unmatched. The CDR3 nucleotides read TGTGCCAGCAGCTCCCTAGCGGGAGTCAGGAACAATGAGCAGTTCTTC. Translation gives CASSSLAGVRNNEQFF.

This clone was picked up a small number of times. The chain couples TRBV2 to TRBJ1-5; maybe TRBD1 (5 bases). Trimming removed 4 bases from V and 4 bases from J, with 14 bases in between. The length of the CDR3 is 15 residues. Germline loops: CDR1 SNHLY, CDR2 FYNNEI. The CDR3 protein is CASSGRRDFNQPQHF. The CDR3, as DNA: TGTGCCAGCAGTGGGCGCAGGGATTTTAATCAGCCCCAGCATTTT.

Turning to this clone: Other DNA variants within this sample encode the same CDR3. The gene calls are TRBV29-1 and TRBJ2-7; 8 nucleotides align to TRBD1. The CDR3 consists of 13 residues. The germline V gene has CDR1 SQVTM and CDR2 ANQGSEA. The V gene end was trimmed by 6 bases and the J gene end by 0 bases; junction bases not matched to a gene: 4. Written as DNA, the CDR3 is TGCAGCGTGGGGACAGGAAGCTCCTACGAGCAGTACTTC. It encodes CSVGTGSSYEQYF.

The chain combines TRBV14 with TRBJ1-1, with a possible D match to TRBD1 (5 bases). CDR3 length: 14 amino acids. Deletions cut 1 base from V and 1 base from J, with 7 bases between. CDR1 is SGHDN and CDR2 is FVKESK in the germline V gene. The CDR3 spells CASSQAGGNTEAFF. In DNA form, the CDR3 reads TGTGCCAGCAGCCAAGCGGGGGGGAACACTGAAGCTTTCTTT.

This clone was recorded a few times. The rearrangement links TRBV4-2 to TRBJ1-1; D call uncertain. The ends were cut back, 0 bases at V and 7 bases at J, with 9 bases in the middle. This CDR3 has 13 amino acids. Germline V lookup: CDR1 LGHNA, CDR2 YNFKEQ. The CDR3 protein is CASSQDRGREAFF. DNA for the CDR3: TGTGCCAGCAGCCAAGATCGTGGCCGTGAAGCTTTCTTT.

This clone occurred a few times. The V gene is TRBV28, the J gene TRBJ2-1, with TRBD1 matching 10 bases. CDR3 length equals 18 residues. The germline V gene has CDR1 MDHEN and CDR2 SYDVKM. V gave up 7 bases and J gave up 6 bases; unmatched junction bases: 18. The CDR3 region has the DNA TGTGCCAGCACCGGACAGGGGGGCGTATGGGCAATGGTCAATGAGCAGTTCTTC. Protein product: CASTGQGGVWAMVNEQFF.

The rearrangement joins TRBV4-3 to TRBJ2-1; 8 positions agree with TRBD2. V was clipped by 0 bases and J by 7 bases; unmatched bases: 14. From germline, CDR1 is LGHNA and CDR2 YSLEER. This CDR3 region has 18 residues. The CDR3 here is CASSQDRASGPLRNEQFF. The DNA for the CDR3 is TGCGCCAGCAGCCAAGATAGGGCTAGCGGGCCACTGAGGAATGAGCAGTTCTTC.

The chain uses TRBV7-3 and TRBJ2-7; 8 nucleotides align to TRBD1. The CDR3 runs 13 residues. After removal of 1 base from V and 5 bases from J, the junction contained 1 base not matched to a gene. From germline, CDR1 is SGHTA and CDR2 FQGTGA. In DNA, the CDR3 is TGTGCCAGCAGCTTAAGACAGGGGAACGAGCAGTACTTC. Amino acids: CASSLRQGNEQYF.

V and J are TRBV18 and TRBJ2-5, with a tentative D call TRBD2 (7 bases). Germline assignment: CDR1 KGHSH and CDR2 LQKENI. The CDR3 contains 18 residues. V was cut by 3 bases and J by 1 base, with 21 bases left in between. The CDR3 region is CASSPMRRGASFQETQYF. The CDR3 region has the DNA TGTGCCAGCTCACCGATGCGACGGGGGGCCTCTTTCCAAGAGACCCAGTACTTC. The full variable domain, with the rest looked up from reference TRBV18 and TRBJ2-5, is NAGVMQNPRHLVRRRGQEARLRCSPMKGHSHVYWYRQLPEEGLKFMVYLQKENIIDESGMPKERFSAEFPKEGPSILRIQQVVRGDSAAYFCASSPMRRGASFQETQYFGPGTRLLVL.

The V call is TRBV9, the J call TRBJ2-7, with D possibly TRBD1 on 5 matching bases. The germline V gene has CDR1 SGDLS and CDR2 YYNGEE. V was pared by 4 bases and J by 2 bases, with 13 bases between. This CDR3 is built from 14 residues. CDR3 sequence reads: CASSLGQGTYEQYF. In nucleotides, the CDR3 is TGTGCCAGCAGCCTCGGCCAGGGCACCTACGAGCAGTACTTC.

This clone was recorded a few times. The chain combines TRBV9 with TRBJ2-6; no reliable D call. V shed 3 bases and J shed 0 bases, with 4 bases lying between them. CDR1 is SGDLS and CDR2 is YYNGEE in the germline V gene. The CDR3 length is 14 residues. The CDR3 region is CASSAVSGANVLTF. The CDR3 region has the DNA TGTGCCAGCAGCGCCGTCTCTGGGGCCAACGTCCTGACTTTC.

The V and J genes are TRBV19 and TRBJ2-7; the D gene is possibly TRBD1 (6 bases). Germline CDR1 LNHDA, CDR2 SQIVND (reference sequence). The CDR3 has 15 amino acids. Trimming stripped 6 bases from V and 0 bases from J, with 15 bases between. CDR3: CASSRGPISSYEQYF. The CDR3 DNA follows: TGTGCCAGTAGCAGGGGACCCATAAGCTCCTACGAGCAGTACTTC.

The chain joins TRBV9 to TRBJ2-3; D is ambiguous. CDR1 SGDLS and CDR2 YYNGEE come from the germline V gene. Trimming stripped 2 bases from V and 3 bases from J, with 4 bases between. CDR3 length: 12 residues. In DNA form, the CDR3 reads TGTGCCAGCAGCGTCGGGACAGATACGCAGTATTTT. As protein: CASSVGTDTQYF.

The V and J genes are TRBV7-8 and TRBJ1-4; D gene unclear. Germline lookup yields CDR1 SGHVS and CDR2 FQNEAQ. V shed 5 bases and J shed 1 base, with 17 bases lying between them. The CDR3 loop spans 17 amino acids. CDR3 loop: CASSGGEGLRTNEKLFF. As DNA, the CDR3 is TGTGCCAGCAGCGGCGGGGAGGGTTTACGAACTAATGAAAAACTGTTTTTT.

This chain links TRBV11-3 with TRBJ2-1, with D possibly being TRBD1 (5 bases). The V end lost 4 bases, the J end lost 1 base, and 11 bases lay between the germline ends. This CDR3 is built from 15 residues. Germline V gene sequence: CDR1 SGHNT, CDR2 YENEEA. Written as DNA, the CDR3 is TGTGCCAGCAGCTCAACAGGTTTTTCCTACAATGAGCAGTTCTTC. Amino acids: CASSSTGFSYNEQFF. Drawing the rest from reference TRBV11-3 and TRBJ2-1, the complete variable domain is EAGVVQSPRYKIIEKKQPVAFWCNPISGHNTLYWYLQNLGQGPELLIRYENEEAVDDSQLPKDRFSAERLKGVDSTLKIQPAELGDSAVYLCASSSTGFSYNEQFFGPGTRLTVL.